The T cell receptor beta chain described here comes from a study of CD8 T cells in ankylosing spondylitis. Overall study results and limits: Within matched ankylosing spondylitis synovial fluid, disease-linked clones were reportedly significantly enriched. Reports of some motif variants in reactive arthritis synovial fluid and blood predate this one. There was a TCR beta motif, made of roughly eight highly homologous variants, that appeared characteristic of ankylosing spondylitis blood.

Germline values: CDR1 LGHDT, CDR2 YNNKEL (reference sequence). J gave up 10 bases and V 0 bases, and 13 bases lay outside the gene matches. CDR3 length equals 16 residues. Generation of TCR beta libraries employed quantitative 5'-RACE incorporating molecular barcodes. Via MiXCR, TCRdb re-called the 5' RACE reads, giving one row per CDR3 protein. This sample has more than 600,000 distinct CDR3 sequences, with around 19% found just once. This clonotype appeared a few times. The antigen is unknown. Source material: blood, either unsorted or a sorted T cell fraction (not recorded which). The V call is TRBV3-1, the J call TRBJ1-1, with 8 bases lining up with TRBD1. The source of this sequence is a male donor with ankylosing spondylitis. CDR3 in DNA: TGTGCCAGCAGCCAAGATGGAACAGGGGGAGGACCCGGAGCTTTCTTT. It specifies CASSQDGTGGGPGAFF.